This T cell receptor beta chain is drawn from a study of control samples from healthy donors and cancer patients. Generated by immunoSEQ multiplex PCR, the TCRdb table keeps only in-frame clones and is missing some. The data contain some 220,000 clones, just under 95% of them singletons. V was pared by 5 bases and J by 13 bases, with 17 bases between. The length of the CDR3 is 12 residues. CDR1 MDHEN and CDR2 SYDVKM come from the germline V gene. The genes are TRBV28 and TRBJ1-2; D remains unclear. The TCR sequence derives from a man between 45 and 60 years old in good health. The specimen sequenced was blood. The CDR3 nucleotides read TGTGCCAGCAGTCCCCGACCGCACTCGCCCACCTTC. It is translated as CASSPRPHSPTF.